The clone carrying this T cell receptor (beta chain) was seen many times. Its antigen is currently unknown. The data belong to a study of metastatic and nonmetastatic thyroid tumors. Study overall: The authors compared repertoires across blood and tumor or nodule tissue from malignant and benign thyroid patients.

Methods used by the authors: CDR3 differences across clinicopathological groups were used to build a distant-metastasis classifier for papillary thyroid cancer. TCRdb re-called clones via MiXCR from the PCR reads. The V and J calls shown here were made by TCRdb, not taken from the authors' results. The sample yields about 24,000 clones, more than 20% seen once. The V gene's germline CDR1 is MNHEY and CDR2 SMNVEV (reference sequence). This CDR3 spans 14 amino acids. The V segment lost 3 bases and the J segment 4 bases; nucleotides outside the gene matches: 2. Every patient was untreated before thyroid surgery. General study findings and limits: It was reportedly found that TCR beta diversity was significantly higher in malignant thyroid tumors than in benign nodules, a difference seen in both blood and tumor samples.

The TCR was taken from a female donor with papillary thyroid cancer or a benign thyroid nodule (not recorded which). Some clones in this sample may be carry-over from other donors' samples. The genes are TRBV27 and TRBJ2-1, with 8 bases lining up with TRBD2. Specimen: blood. The CDR3 nucleotides are TGTGCCAGCAGTTTCAGCGGGAGTTACAATGAGCAGTTCTTC. Encoded protein: CASSFSGSYNEQFF.